Below are 32 T cell receptor beta chains sequenced from a single sample in a study of T cell responses to AZD1222 COVID-19 vaccine. TCRdb keeps only in-frame clones here, not all; method: immunoSEQ multiplex PCR. The repertoire has just over 150,000 clones, over 70% of them found once; the top ten carry about 9.8%. The sample in question was peripheral blood, obtained 28 days after the second AZD1222 dose. These receptors came from an adult who received the AZD1222 COVID-19 vaccine.

V is TRBV28 and J is TRBJ2-2; D call uncertain. Deletions cut 1 base from V and 1 base from J, with 4 bases between. This CDR3 has 14 amino acids. Germline values: CDR1 MDHEN, CDR2 SYDVKM. CDR3 nucleotide sequence: TGTGCCAGCAGTTTATCGAAGAACACCGGGGAGCTGTTTTTT. Its translation: CASSLSKNTGELFF.

The chain carries TRBV24-1 and TRBJ2-2; D gene uncertain. CDR1 is KGHDR and CDR2 is SFDVKD in the germline V gene. The CDR3 is 12 amino acids. Trimming pared 5 bases from V and 6 bases from J, leaving 6 bases between. The CDR3 is CATSGLSGELFF. CDR3 coding DNA: TGTGCCACCAGTGGTCTGTCCGGGGAGCTGTTTTTT.

The chain carries TRBV28 and TRBJ1-1, with D uncertain. Trimming removed 5 bases from V and 6 bases from J, with 7 bases in between. The CDR3 has 11 amino acids. Germline CDR1 reads MDHEN; CDR2 reads SYDVKM. The CDR3 is CASSRWSEAFF. The CDR3, as DNA: TGTGCCAGCAGTCGATGGTCTGAAGCTTTCTTT.

The gene calls are TRBV5-4 and TRBJ2-5, with 7 bases aligning to TRBD1. This CDR3 spans 14 amino acids. The V gene end was trimmed by 9 bases and the J gene end by 1 base; junction bases not matched to a gene: 9. Germline CDR1 reads SGHNT; CDR2 reads YYREEE (reference sequence). As DNA, the CDR3 is TGTGCCACCCGGGACAGAGGCCTCCAAGAGACCCAGTACTTC. It translates to CATRDRGLQETQYF.

V is TRBV15 and J is TRBJ2-3; 7 bases map to TRBD2. Per germline, CDR1 LNHNV and CDR2 YYDKDF (reference sequence). Trimming removed 4 bases from V and 4 bases from J; junction bases left unmatched: 14. The CDR3 runs to 17 residues. The CDR3 nucleotides read TGTGCCACCAGCACGGGCCGCCTAGCGGCGATAGCAGATACGCAGTATTTT. Residues: CATSTGRLAAIADTQYF.

V usage is TRBV6-2 or TRBV6-3 and J usage is TRBJ2-1; D perhaps matches TRBD1 (6 bases). CDR3 length: 16 amino acids. With 0 bases removed from V and 0 bases from J, the gap between germline ends came to 9 bases. Germline CDR1 reads MNHEY; CDR2 reads SVGEGT. For the CDR3, the DNA is TGTGCCAGCAGTTACTCCTGGACAGACTCCTACAATGAGCAGTTCTTC. Its protein product is CASSYSWTDSYNEQFF.

This sequence joins TRBV7-2 and TRBJ1-1; D is unresolved. CDR1 is SGHTA and CDR2 is FQGNSA in the germline V gene. Trimming left V 2 bases short and J 1 base short, with 11 bases between. The length of the CDR3 is 15 residues. Written as DNA, the CDR3 is TGTGCCAGCAGCTTAACCCCTTTAGGGAACACTGAAGCTTTCTTT. Its protein is CASSLTPLGNTEAFF.

This chain uses TRBV5-4 with TRBJ2-7; the D gene could be TRBD1 or TRBD2 (6 bases each). There are 17 residues in the CDR3. V lost 4 bases to trimming and J lost 5 bases, with 25 bases between them. Germline V CDR1 and CDR2: SGHNT, YYREEE (reference sequence). Here the CDR3 reads CASSKSSARGRRDEQYF. CDR3 nucleotides: TGTGCCAGCAGCAAATCTTCCGCGAGGGGGAGGCGCGACGAGCAGTACTTC.

The chain couples TRBV11-3 to TRBJ2-3; the D is unclear. With 7 bases removed from V and 2 bases from J, the gap between germline ends came to 22 bases. The CDR3 sequence is 17 residues long. Germline V lookup: CDR1 SGHNT, CDR2 YENEEA. The CDR3 region is CASIGPTTTELTDTQYF. The CDR3 nucleotides are TGTGCCAGCATTGGGCCCACTACTACCGAACTCACAGATACGCAGTATTTT.

This clone was observed once. CDR3 DNA: TGCAGCGTTCGACCCCCCGGGGTGGAAAAACTGTTTTTT. Amino acids: CSVRPPGVEKLFF. The rearrangement joins TRBV29-1 to TRBJ1-4; D not certain. The length of the CDR3 is 13 residues. V gave up 5 bases and J gave up 8 bases, with 15 bases separating them. The germline gives CDR1 SQVTM, CDR2 ANQGSEA.

The CDR3 loop reads CASREVTGELFF. The DNA for the CDR3 is TGTGCCAGCAGGGAGGTTACTGGGGAGCTGTTTTTT. V is TRBV5-8 and J is TRBJ2-2; D perhaps matches TRBD2 (5 bases). The CDR3 loop spans 12 amino acids. Trimming took off 5 bases at V and 8 bases at J, with 10 bases between the two ends. Germline-derived CDR1 and CDR2 are SGHTS and YDEGEE.

The gene calls are TRBV5-1 and TRBJ2-1; weak D call: TRBD2 (6 bases). Germline values: CDR1 SGHRS, CDR2 YFSETQ. This CDR3 region has 14 residues. V lost 3 bases, J lost 6 bases, and 13 bases lay in between. CDR3 sequence (DNA): TGCGCCAGCAGCTGGGACTCCCCCGGCAATGAGCAGTTCTTC. Translated: CASSWDSPGNEQFF.

The V call is TRBV29-1, the J call TRBJ1-5; tentative D call: TRBD1 (5 bases). Looked up from germline, CDR1 is SQVTM and CDR2 is ANQGSEA. V was pared by 7 bases and J by 4 bases, with 11 bases between. This CDR3 is 12 amino acids long. The CDR3 region has the DNA TGCAGCGCCGGGGGATTTAATCAGCCCCAGCATTTT. Translated, it gives CSAGGFNQPQHF.

V and J are TRBV30 and TRBJ2-5; 7 bases align to TRBD1. Trimming removed 8 bases from V and 5 bases from J; junction bases left unmatched: 8. The germline V gene has CDR1 GTSNPN and CDR2 SVGIG (reference sequence). This CDR3 has 12 residues. The CDR3 reads CAQTGFGETQYF. The CDR3 coding sequence is TGTGCCCAGACAGGGTTTGGGGAGACCCAGTACTTC.

This clone was seen once. J is TRBJ1-6 and V is TRBV11-2; TRBD1 matches at 11 bases. The CDR3 spans 19 residues. Trimming at V came to 4 bases and at J to 8 bases, leaving 16 bases not matched to a gene. Germline-derived CDR1 and CDR2 are SGHAT and FQNNGV. CDR3 nucleotides: TGTGCCAGCAGCTCCTTGAAACGGACAGGGGGCGGATGGGATTCACCCCTCCACTTT. The encoded protein is CASSSLKRTGGGWDSPLHF.

The rearrangement links TRBV9 to TRBJ2-1; the D gene is possibly TRBD1 (6 bases). Trimming shortened V by 4 bases and J by 0 bases, and 14 bases separated the two germline ends. The CDR3 runs 16 residues. Per germline, CDR1 SGDLS and CDR2 YYNGEE. The CDR3 reads CASSTRQESSYNEQFF. CDR3 sequence (DNA): TGTGCCAGCAGCACCCGACAGGAAAGCTCCTACAATGAGCAGTTCTTC.

This clone was counted only a few times. This sequence joins TRBV12-5 and TRBJ1-1; possible D gene TRBD1, 5 bases. Germline CDR1 is LGHNT and CDR2 is FRNRAP. Trimming took off 1 base at V and 0 bases at J, with 6 bases between the two ends. This CDR3 comprises 14 residues. This chain's CDR3 is CASGLGGLNTEAFF. The CDR3 bases are TGTGCTAGTGGTTTGGGGGGGTTGAACACTGAAGCTTTCTTT.

V is TRBV19 and J is TRBJ2-7; tentative D call: TRBD1 (5 bases). The V and J ends lost 2 bases and 3 bases respectively, with 8 bases between them. There are 13 residues in the CDR3. The V gene's germline CDR1 is LNHDA and CDR2 SQIVND (reference sequence). CDR3 bases: TGTGCCAGTAGTATACAGGGCGGCTACGAGCAGTACTTC. It is translated as CASSIQGGYEQYF.

The sample holds one count of this clone. J is TRBJ1-1 and V is TRBV5-1; 10 positions match TRBD1. CDR3 length: 15 amino acids. V lost 4 bases, J lost 4 bases, and 7 bases stayed unmatched. Germline V gives CDR1 SGHRS, CDR2 YFSETQ. CDR3 loop: CASSRGDRGSTEAFF. The DNA for the CDR3 is TGCGCCAGCAGCCGGGGGGACAGGGGTTCCACTGAAGCTTTCTTT.

The chain links TRBV6-5 to TRBJ2-1; TRBD2 matches at 9 bases. The CDR3 is 14 amino acids. V was clipped by 10 bases and J by 4 bases; unmatched bases: 8. Looked up from germline, CDR1 is MNHEY and CDR2 is SVGAGI. CDR3 nucleotides: TGTGCCACCCTCCGACTAGCGGATTACAATGAGCAGTTCTTC. Protein sequence: CATLRLADYNEQFF.

V and J are TRBV6-1 and TRBJ1-3; D uncertain. CDR3 size: 16 residues. Germline values: CDR1 MNHNS, CDR2 SASEGT. Trimming pared 8 bases from V and 0 bases from J, leaving 17 bases between. CDR3 protein: CASRARGASSGNTIYF. For the CDR3, the DNA is TGTGCCAGCCGTGCACGCGGAGCTAGCTCTGGAAACACCATATATTTT.

The chain joins TRBV7-2 to TRBJ2-1; D possibly corresponds to TRBD1 (6 bases). Germline V lookup: CDR1 SGHTA, CDR2 FQGNSA. V lost 8 bases and J lost 5, with 19 bases in between. The CDR3 loop spans 15 amino acids. The CDR3 sequence is CASDQTGTINNEQFF. The CDR3, as DNA: TGTGCCAGCGACCAAACCGGGACAATAAACAATGAGCAGTTCTTC.

V and J are TRBV19 and TRBJ2-5; 7 nucleotides match TRBD2. The CDR3 totals 15 residues. The V gene's germline CDR1 is LNHDA and CDR2 SQIVND (reference sequence). V lost 1 base, J lost 5 bases, and 7 bases stayed unmatched. CDR3 loop: CASSIGRLAAETQYF. As DNA, the CDR3 is TGTGCCAGTAGTATAGGGAGGCTAGCGGCTGAGACCCAGTACTTC.

The chain couples TRBV7-9 to TRBJ1-2; weak D call: TRBD1 (5 bases). The CDR3 sequence is 14 residues long. V lost 1 base and J lost 6, with 12 bases in between. Looked up from germline, CDR1 is SEHNR and CDR2 is FQNEAQ (reference sequence). This CDR3 reads CASSLVTGRDGYTF. The CDR3 DNA reads TGTGCCAGCAGCTTAGTGACGGGGCGAGATGGCTACACCTTC.

The rearrangement joins TRBV7-9 to TRBJ2-7; 15 bases fit TRBD2. The CDR3 runs 17 residues. V was clipped by 3 bases and J by 3 bases; unmatched bases: 6. Germline CDR1 is SEHNR and CDR2 is FQNEAQ (reference sequence). The DNA for the CDR3 is TGTGCCAGCAGCTTGTCGGGACTAGCGGGAGGAGACTACGAGCAGTACTTC. This encodes CASSLSGLAGGDYEQYF.

The gene calls are TRBV10-3 and TRBJ2-3; 7 nucleotides line up with TRBD2. From germline, CDR1 is ENHRY and CDR2 SYGVKD. The CDR3 totals 15 residues. Germline trimming cut 10 bases from V and 0 bases from J; bases unmatched to any gene: 10. The CDR3 DNA reads TGTGCCACGCGTATCGCGGGAGCGAGCACAGATACGCAGTATTTT. Translation gives CATRIAGASTDTQYF.

In this sample, this clone turned up once. This rearrangement joins TRBV6-2 or TRBV6-3 to TRBJ2-7; perhaps TRBD2 as D (6 bases). This CDR3 is built from 13 residues. Trimming stripped 5 bases from V and 6 bases from J, with 14 bases between. Germline lookup yields CDR1 MNHEY and CDR2 SVGEGT. In DNA form, the CDR3 reads TGTGCCAGCAGTAAGATAAGTAGCGGCGAGCAGTACTTC. Translating it yields CASSKISSGEQYF.

The chain is built from TRBV19 and TRBJ1-5; D call uncertain. Germline lookup yields CDR1 LNHDA and CDR2 SQIVND (reference sequence). There are 13 residues in the CDR3. Trimming took off 5 bases at V and 0 bases at J, with 5 bases between the two ends. CDR3 bases: TGTGCCAGTAGTGTGGATAGCAATCAGCCCCAGCATTTT. Its translation: CASSVDSNQPQHF.

V usage is TRBV11-2 and J usage is TRBJ2-1, with D uncertain. V lost 1 base, J lost 8 bases, and 6 bases lay in between. There are 12 residues in the CDR3. The germline V gene has CDR1 SGHAT and CDR2 FQNNGV. Written as DNA, the CDR3 is TGTGCCAGCAGCTTAGCTGGCTATGAGCAGTTCTTC. Translating it yields CASSLAGYEQFF.

The rearrangement uses TRBV6-2 or TRBV6-3 and TRBJ2-2, with 9 bases lining up with TRBD2. The CDR3 has 19 amino acids. CDR1 is MNHEY, CDR2 SVGEGT, per germline. V lost 2 bases to trimming and J lost 6 bases; unmatched junction nucleotides: 16. CDR3 in amino acids: CASSYEWTSAAGRAGELFF. CDR3 bases: TGTGCCAGCAGTTACGAATGGACTAGCGCGGCAGGACGGGCCGGGGAGCTGTTTTTT.

The chain couples TRBV15 to TRBJ2-4; 7 bases are shared with TRBD2. Unmatched junction bases numbered 8, after V lost 0 bases and J lost 0 bases. Germline values: CDR1 LNHNV, CDR2 YYDKDF (reference sequence). The CDR3 consists of 18 residues. CDR3 amino acids: CATSRDRSGDLAKNIQYF. CDR3 sequence (DNA): TGTGCCACCAGCAGAGATAGGAGCGGGGACCTAGCCAAAAACATTCAGTACTTC.

This clone was counted once. The gene calls are TRBV3-1 (or the pseudogene TRBV3-2) and TRBJ2-5; the D is unclear. The CDR3 spans 11 residues. V lost 8 bases and J 4 bases, leaving 8 bases between the germline ends. Germline V lookup: CDR1 LGHDT, CDR2 YNNKEL (reference sequence). The chain's CDR3 is CASGEGETQYF. The CDR3 DNA reads as TGTGCCAGCGGCGAAGGAGAGACCCAGTACTTC.